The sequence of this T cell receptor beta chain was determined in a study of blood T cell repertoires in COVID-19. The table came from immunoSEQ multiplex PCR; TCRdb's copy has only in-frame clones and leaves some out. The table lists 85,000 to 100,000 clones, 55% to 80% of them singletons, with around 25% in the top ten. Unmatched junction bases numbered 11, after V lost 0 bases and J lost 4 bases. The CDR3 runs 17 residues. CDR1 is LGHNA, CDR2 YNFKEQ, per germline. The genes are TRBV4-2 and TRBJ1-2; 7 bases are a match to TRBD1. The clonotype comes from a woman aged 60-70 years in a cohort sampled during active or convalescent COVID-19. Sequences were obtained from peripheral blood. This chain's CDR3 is CASSQDGPFTGVYGYTF. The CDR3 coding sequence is TGTGCCAGCAGCCAAGATGGGCCGTTTACAGGGGTCTATGGCTACACCTTC.